The rows below give T cell receptor beta chains drawn from one sample of a study of Graves' ophthalmopathy and Graves' hyperthyroidism. From the multiplex PCR reads, TCRdb called clonotypes with MiXCR, one entry per CDR3 protein. This table has just over 600,000 distinct CDR3 sequences, 22% appearing once. The source material was peripheral blood. These TCRs come from a woman between 18 and 29 years old with stable Graves' hyperthyroidism. Some clones in this sample may be carry-over from other donors' samples. CDR3s include the opening cysteine and the closing phenylalanine or tryptophan. The order of the fields is CDR3 protein, CDR3 DNA, V gene, J gene, clone size, D gene. The D gene is left open where the match is weak. Size is stated for part of the rows, as once, few or many counts, or as a class when the clone is expanded.

CDR3aa: CASSLGQDTQYF
CDR3nt: TGTGCCAGCAGTTTAGGTCAAGATACGCAGTATTTT
v_gene: TRBV12-3/TRBV12-4
j_gene: TRBJ2-3
abundance: -
d_gene: -

CDR3aa: CASSLNRYEQYF
CDR3nt: TGTGCCAGCAGCTTAAACCGCTACGAGCAGTACTTC
v_gene: TRBV28
j_gene: TRBJ2-7
abundance: many
d_gene: -

CDR3aa: CASSNGQGIGEQYF
CDR3nt: TGCGCCAGCAGCAACGGACAGGGGATTGGGGAGCAGTACTTC
v_gene: TRBV5-1
j_gene: TRBJ2-7
abundance: many
d_gene: TRBD1

CDR3aa: CASSIRPGGNQPQHF
CDR3nt: TGTGCCAGTAGTATCCGGCCAGGGGGCAATCAGCCCCAGCATTTT
v_gene: TRBV19
j_gene: TRBJ1-5
abundance: many
d_gene: -

CDR3aa: CASSDWGPEGAQHF
CDR3nt: TGTGCCAGCAGTGATTGGGGGCCCGAGGGAGCCCAGCATTTT
v_gene: TRBV6-1
j_gene: TRBJ1-5
abundance: many
d_gene: -

CDR3aa: CAISTGSANTEAFF
CDR3nt: TGTGCCATCAGTACAGGGTCGGCGAACACTGAAGCTTTCTTT
v_gene: TRBV10-3
j_gene: TRBJ1-1
abundance: -
d_gene: -

CDR3aa: CASYTTGELFF
CDR3nt: TGTGCCAGCTACACAACCGGGGAGCTGTTTTTT
v_gene: TRBV12-3/TRBV12-4
j_gene: TRBJ2-2
abundance: many
d_gene: -

CDR3aa: CASSFGGRSDGGQPQHF
CDR3nt: TGTGCCAGCAGTTTTGGTGGAAGATCAGACGGAGGTCAGCCCCAGCATTTT
v_gene: TRBV12-3/TRBV12-4
j_gene: TRBJ1-5
abundance: many
d_gene: -

CDR3aa: CAGSYRVSGANVLTF
CDR3nt: TGTGCCGGCAGTTATCGAGTCTCTGGGGCCAACGTCCTGACTTTC
v_gene: TRBV6-5
j_gene: TRBJ2-6
abundance: -
d_gene: -

CDR3aa: CASSYGGKNTEAFF
CDR3nt: TGTGCCAGCAGTTACGGCGGAAAGAACACTGAAGCTTTCTTT
v_gene: TRBV6-5
j_gene: TRBJ1-1
abundance: many
d_gene: -

CDR3aa: CASSPLGLAGVEQYF
CDR3nt: TGCGCCAGCAGCCCCCTCGGACTAGCGGGGGTCGAGCAGTACTTC
v_gene: TRBV4-1
j_gene: TRBJ2-7
abundance: few
d_gene: TRBD2

CDR3aa: CAWSRGDSPLHF
CDR3nt: TGTGCCTGGAGTCGGGGTGATTCACCCCTCCACTTT
v_gene: TRBV30
j_gene: TRBJ1-6
abundance: many
d_gene: -

CDR3aa: CASSDSLLYGYTF
CDR3nt: TGTGCCAGCAGTGACAGTTTACTCTATGGCTACACCTTC
v_gene: TRBV28
j_gene: TRBJ1-2
abundance: -
d_gene: -

CDR3aa: CASSLDPVGPYEQYF
CDR3nt: TGCGCCAGCAGCTTGGATCCGGTAGGGCCCTACGAGCAGTACTTC
v_gene: TRBV5-1
j_gene: TRBJ2-7
abundance: many
d_gene: -

CDR3aa: CAWEGTGKSPLHF
CDR3nt: TGTGCCTGGGAAGGGACAGGGAAATCACCCCTCCACTTT
v_gene: TRBV30
j_gene: TRBJ1-6
abundance: many
d_gene: TRBD1

CDR3aa: CASIGSTGEGSYEQYF
CDR3nt: TGTGCCAGCATTGGGAGCACGGGGGAAGGTTCCTACGAGCAGTACTTC
v_gene: TRBV12-3/TRBV12-4
j_gene: TRBJ2-7
abundance: many
d_gene: -

CDR3aa: CSVGGQGNYGYTF
CDR3nt: TGCAGCGTTGGGGGACAGGGGAACTATGGCTACACCTTC
v_gene: TRBV29-1
j_gene: TRBJ1-2
abundance: -
d_gene: TRBD1

CDR3aa: CASSIEGRDQETQYF
CDR3nt: TGTGCCAGTAGTATCGAGGGCAGGGACCAAGAGACCCAGTACTTC
v_gene: TRBV19
j_gene: TRBJ2-5
abundance: -
d_gene: -

CDR3aa: CASSQQDRSYMNTEAFF
CDR3nt: TGCGCCAGCAGCCAACAGGACAGGAGCTACATGAACACTGAAGCTTTCTTT
v_gene: TRBV4-1
j_gene: TRBJ1-1
abundance: -
d_gene: TRBD1

CDR3aa: CASSQRLAGGPGTQYF
CDR3nt: TGCGCCAGCAGCCAGAGACTAGCGGGAGGACCAGGGACCCAGTACTTC
v_gene: TRBV4-1
j_gene: TRBJ2-5
abundance: -
d_gene: TRBD2

CDR3aa: CASSSRGGNSPLHF
CDR3nt: TGTGCCAGCAGTTCCCGGGGGGGGAATTCACCCCTCCACTTT
v_gene: TRBV12-3/TRBV12-4
j_gene: TRBJ1-6
abundance: many
d_gene: -

CDR3aa: CASATVWGETQYF
CDR3nt: TGTGCCAGCGCGACAGTATGGGGAGAGACCCAGTACTTC
v_gene: TRBV12-3/TRBV12-4
j_gene: TRBJ2-5
abundance: many
d_gene: -

CDR3aa: CASSDQGRSDGYTF
CDR3nt: TGTGCCAGCAGTGATCAGGGACGGAGCGATGGCTACACCTTC
v_gene: TRBV6-2/TRBV6-3
j_gene: TRBJ1-2
abundance: few
d_gene: -

CDR3aa: CASSPGGGNTEAFF
CDR3nt: TGTGCCAGCAGCCCGGGGGGCGGGAACACTGAAGCTTTCTTT
v_gene: TRBV6-1
j_gene: TRBJ1-1
abundance: many
d_gene: -

CDR3aa: CASSYSILISGTQTYEQYF
CDR3nt: TGCGCCAGCAGCTATTCTATCCTTATATCCGGGACACAAACCTACGAGCAGTACTTC
v_gene: TRBV5-1
j_gene: TRBJ2-7
abundance: -
d_gene: -

CDR3aa: CASSLIGGGGANYGYTF
CDR3nt: TGTGCCAGCAGCTTAATCGGGGGAGGCGGTGCTAACTATGGCTACACCTTC
v_gene: TRBV11-1
j_gene: TRBJ1-2
abundance: few
d_gene: -

CDR3aa: CSARGSPKEQYF
CDR3nt: TGCAGTGCTAGAGGATCTCCTAAGGAGCAGTACTTC
v_gene: TRBV20-1
j_gene: TRBJ2-7
abundance: many
d_gene: -

CDR3aa: CASSEIGGGQPQHF
CDR3nt: TGTGCCAGCAGTGAAATTGGGGGTGGGCAGCCCCAGCATTTT
v_gene: TRBV6-1
j_gene: TRBJ1-5
abundance: -
d_gene: -

CDR3aa: CASGLTDTQYF
CDR3nt: TGTGCCAGCGGCCTCACAGATACGCAGTATTTT
v_gene: TRBV12-3/TRBV12-4
j_gene: TRBJ2-3
abundance: few
d_gene: -

CDR3aa: CASSSGIYEQYF
CDR3nt: TGCGCCAGCAGCTCGGGGATTTACGAGCAGTACTTC
v_gene: TRBV5-1
j_gene: TRBJ2-7
abundance: many
d_gene: -

CDR3aa: CASSWDVPYGYTF
CDR3nt: TGTGCCAGCAGTTGGGACGTCCCCTATGGCTACACCTTC
v_gene: TRBV12-3/TRBV12-4
j_gene: TRBJ1-2
abundance: many
d_gene: -

CDR3aa: CASSPFVSGQGGSYEQYF
CDR3nt: TGTGCCAGCTCACCATTCGTAAGCGGACAGGGTGGCTCCTACGAGCAGTACTTC
v_gene: TRBV18
j_gene: TRBJ2-7
abundance: few
d_gene: TRBD1

CDR3aa: CASSTQGFNEQYF
CDR3nt: TGTGCCAGCAGTACGCAGGGGTTCAACGAGCAGTACTTC
v_gene: TRBV6-5
j_gene: TRBJ2-7
abundance: many
d_gene: -

CDR3aa: CALSGDSYEQYF
CDR3nt: TGTGCCCTTAGCGGGGACTCCTACGAGCAGTACTTC
v_gene: TRBV10-3
j_gene: TRBJ2-7
abundance: many
d_gene: TRBD2

CDR3aa: CASRTSTGEQYF
CDR3nt: TGTGCCAGCAGAACATCGACAGGGGAGCAGTACTTC
v_gene: TRBV6-1
j_gene: TRBJ2-7
abundance: few
d_gene: TRBD1

CDR3aa: CASSRSFTRIMQETQYF
CDR3nt: TGCGCCAGCAGCCGGAGTTTCACGAGGATAATGCAGGAGACCCAGTACTTC
v_gene: TRBV5-1
j_gene: TRBJ2-5
abundance: many
d_gene: -

CDR3aa: CASSESGGGGRGYEQYF
CDR3nt: TGCGCCAGCAGTGAGTCAGGCGGGGGTGGCCGGGGATACGAGCAGTACTTC
v_gene: TRBV10-2
j_gene: TRBJ2-7
abundance: many
d_gene: TRBD2

CDR3aa: CASSQAFVAGVYEQYF
CDR3nt: TGTGCCAGCAGCCAGGCTTTTGTAGCGGGGGTATACGAGCAGTACTTC
v_gene: TRBV4-2
j_gene: TRBJ2-7
abundance: -
d_gene: TRBD2

CDR3aa: CASSLSQYELFF
CDR3nt: TGTGCCAGCAGTTTAAGCCAGTACGAGCTGTTTTTT
v_gene: TRBV12-3/TRBV12-4
j_gene: TRBJ2-2
abundance: few
d_gene: -

CDR3aa: CASSMGQTNSPLHF
CDR3nt: TGTGCCAGCAGTATGGGACAGACTAATTCACCCCTCCACTTT
v_gene: TRBV12-3/TRBV12-4
j_gene: TRBJ1-6
abundance: many
d_gene: TRBD1